This passage covers 27 T cell receptor beta chains from one sample sequenced in a study of beta chain features in type 1 diabetes. Study results and limitations: The study found moderately but significantly shorter TCRB CDR3s in all four CD4+ subsets of Type 1 diabetes patients.

The study reverse transcribed the entire isolated RNA, so it sequenced expressed TCRB transcripts. Libraries were prepared by immunoSEQ multiplex PCR; TCRdb keeps only in-frame clonotypes and omits some of them. In the table there are 600,000 or so clones, around 15% of which are singletons. Their antigens are not known. The specimen sequenced was naive CD4+ T cells from blood. These receptors were obtained from a man between 18 and 35 years old with type 1 diabetes.

There are a few counts of this clone. The V gene is TRBV5-1, the J gene TRBJ2-5; 9 bases line up with TRBD2. The CDR3 totals 13 residues. Germline V gene data show CDR1 as SGHRS and CDR2 as YFSETQ. The V and J ends lost 6 bases and 3 bases, in that order; junction bases with no gene match: 3. This CDR3 reads CASISGGEETQYF. The CDR3 DNA follows: TGCGCCAGCATTAGCGGGGGTGAAGAGACCCAGTACTTC.

The table lists this clone with a few counts. The V call is TRBV28, the J call TRBJ1-2; D not certain. V was cut by 5 bases and J by 6 bases, with 7 bases left in between. The CDR3 has 11 amino acids. Germline CDR1 MDHEN, CDR2 SYDVKM. The CDR3 nucleotides read TGTGCCAGCAGTAGCCTGGATGGCTACACCTTC. Its translation is CASSSLDGYTF.

This clone was seen a few times. J is TRBJ2-7 and V is TRBV7-2; TRBD2 matches 7 bases. This CDR3 spans 12 amino acids. The germline gives CDR1 SGHTA, CDR2 FQGNSA. V dropped 1 base and J dropped 7; count of bases not matched to a gene: 1. Here the CDR3 DNA reads TGTGCCAGCAGCTTAGGGGAGGGGGAGCAGTACTTC. Its protein product is CASSLGEGEQYF.

A few counts support this clone. The chain recombines TRBV29-1 with TRBJ1-1, with TRBD1 matching 7 bases. The CDR3 is 16 amino acids. V lost 6 bases, J lost 1 base, and 14 bases stayed unmatched. Germline loops: CDR1 SQVTM, CDR2 ANQGSEA. CDR3 in amino acids: CSVGPLRQGRNTEAFF. CDR3 coding DNA: TGCAGCGTCGGCCCCCTGCGACAGGGTAGGAACACTGAAGCTTTCTTT.

Only a few counts were recorded for this clone. The chain joins TRBV30 to TRBJ1-1; no clear D gene. The CDR3 length is 12 residues. Germline-derived CDR1 and CDR2 are GTSNPN and SVGIG (reference sequence). Trimming pared 4 bases from V and 4 bases from J, leaving 10 bases between. DNA of the CDR3: TGTGCCTGGATCGGGGTAGTCACTGAAGCTTTCTTT. Translating gives CAWIGVVTEAFF. Drawing the rest from reference TRBV30 and TRBJ1-1, the complete variable domain is SQTIHQWPATLVQPVGSPLSLECTVEGTSNPNLYWYRQAAGRGLQLLFYSVGIGQISSEVPQNLSASRPQDRQFILSSKKLLLSDSGFYLCAWIGVVTEAFFGQGTRLTVV.

This clone has a handful of counts. In DNA form, the CDR3 reads TGTGCCAGCAGCTTATCAGGGGCAAACTATGGCTACACCTTC. Translated, it gives CASSLSGANYGYTF. The chain has TRBV7-2 and TRBJ1-2; D may be TRBD1 (6 bases). Germline assignment: CDR1 SGHTA and CDR2 FQGNSA. The CDR3 covers 14 residues. V was trimmed by 2 bases and J by 2 bases, leaving 9 bases between them.

This clone was detected a few times. For the CDR3, the DNA is TGTGCCAGCCTCCGGGACAGGGGCGGGAATGAGCAGTTCTTC. Translating it yields CASLRDRGGNEQFF. V is TRBV5-4 and J is TRBJ2-1; 10 bases are shared with TRBD1. The CDR3 consists of 14 residues. CDR1 and CDR2 from the germline V gene are SGHNT and YYREEE (reference sequence). J gave up 7 bases and V 7 bases, and 8 bases lay outside the gene matches.

The sample holds a few counts of this clone. The J gene is TRBJ1-5, the V gene TRBV7-9; D is uncertain. With 4 bases removed from V and 9 bases from J, the gap between germline ends came to 10 bases. The CDR3 covers 12 residues. The germline CDR1 and CDR2 sequences are SEHNR and FQNEAQ (reference sequence). The CDR3 reads CASSSEGRPQHF. The CDR3 bases are TGTGCCAGCAGCTCGGAGGGCCGGCCCCAGCATTTT.

Only a few counts were recorded for this clone. This chain links TRBV4-1 with TRBJ2-5; 11 bases are shared with TRBD2. The V segment lost 3 bases and the J segment 1 base; nucleotides outside the gene matches: 4. CDR1 is MGHRA and CDR2 is YSYEKL in the germline V gene. The CDR3 has 16 residues. CDR3 residues: CASSHPSGGLQETQYF. In DNA form, the CDR3 reads TGCGCCAGCAGCCACCCTAGCGGGGGGCTCCAAGAGACCCAGTACTTC.

There are a few counts of this clone. The chain combines TRBV29-1 with TRBJ2-1; unclear D gene. The germline V and J ends were trimmed by 0 bases and 0 bases, with 9 bases remaining between them. CDR1 is SQVTM and CDR2 is ANQGSEA in the germline V gene. The CDR3 extends over 15 amino acids. Written as DNA, the CDR3 is TGCAGCGTTGAAGATCCTAGACGCTCCTACAATGAGCAGTTCTTC. Encoded protein: CSVEDPRRSYNEQFF.

The CDR3 sequence: CASSLGIGGGVTQYF. Written as DNA, the CDR3 is TGTGCCAGCAGTTTGGGGATCGGTGGCGGGGTTACGCAGTATTTT. This sequence joins TRBV27 and TRBJ2-3, with D tentatively TRBD2 (6 bases). This CDR3 is built from 15 residues. The V and J ends lost 3 bases and 8 bases respectively, with 18 bases between them. Germline CDR1 MNHEY, CDR2 SMNVEV (reference sequence).

This clone occurred a few times. V gene TRBV29-1 combines with J gene TRBJ1-1; D possibly corresponds to TRBD1 (6 bases). Deletions cut 7 bases from V and 0 bases from J, with 9 bases between. Germline values: CDR1 SQVTM, CDR2 ANQGSEA. This CDR3 region has 12 residues. The CDR3 DNA follows: TGCAGCGCCACAGGGTTGAACACTGAAGCTTTCTTT. It yields the protein CSATGLNTEAFF.

The chain's CDR3 is CASSFTSRTLVPGANVLTF. CDR3 DNA sequence: TGTGCCAGCAGTTTCACCTCCCGTACTCTAGTGCCTGGGGCCAACGTCCTGACTTTC. The chain joins TRBV7-9 to TRBJ2-6; D gene ambiguous. The V end was cut by 6 bases, the J end by 2 bases, with 23 bases between. Looked up from germline, CDR1 is SEHNR and CDR2 is FQNEAQ (reference sequence). The CDR3 runs 19 residues. The full variable domain, in which reference TRBV7-9 and TRBJ2-6 provide the parts outside the CDR3, is DTGVSQNPRHKITKRGQNVTFRCDPISEHNRLYWYRQTLGQGPEFLTYFQNEAQLEKSRLLSDRFSAERPKGSFSTLEIQRTEQGDSAMYLCASSFTSRTLVPGANVLTFGAGSRLTVL.

This clone was found a few times. The rearrangement uses TRBV7-2 and TRBJ2-3, with 11 bases fitting TRBD1. The CDR3 extends over 15 amino acids. Trimming removed 4 bases from V and 2 bases from J; junction bases left unmatched: 2. Per the germline V gene, CDR1 is SGHTA and CDR2 is FQGNSA. In nucleotides, the CDR3 is TGTGCCAGCAGCTCGGACAGGGGGCTCACAGATACGCAGTATTTT. As protein: CASSSDRGLTDTQYF.

The V gene is TRBV4-3, the J gene TRBJ1-2, with D possibly being TRBD1 (5 bases). Germline V CDR1 and CDR2: LGHNA, YSLEER. V was cut by 4 bases and J by 0 bases, with 15 bases left in between. CDR3 length equals 16 residues. The CDR3 coding sequence is TGCGCCAGCAGCCGGACAACAGGAAGAGCTAACTATGGCTACACCTTC. Translated: CASSRTTGRANYGYTF.

This clone was recorded a few times. The V and J genes are TRBV2 and TRBJ2-3; no clear D. The V gene lost 5 bases and the J gene lost 2 bases, with 5 bases spanning the gap. The CDR3 has 12 amino acids. Germline CDR1 reads SNHLY; CDR2 reads FYNNEI. In nucleotides, the CDR3 is TGTGCCAGCAGTTTGTACACAGATACGCAGTATTTT. Translation gives CASSLYTDTQYF.

This chain uses TRBV18 with TRBJ1-2; tentative D call: TRBD1 (5 bases). Germline V gene sequence: CDR1 KGHSH, CDR2 LQKENI. V lost 1 base and J lost 6, with 15 bases in between. The CDR3 consists of 15 residues. CDR3 region: CASSPLDTSRDGYTF. CDR3 in DNA: TGTGCCAGCTCACCACTGGACACCTCCAGGGATGGCTACACCTTC.

This clone was observed a few times. This chain links TRBV19 with TRBJ1-1; the D gene is possibly TRBD1 (5 bases). Trimming took off 5 bases at V and 4 bases at J, with 8 bases between the two ends. CDR3 length: 12 residues. The germline V gene has CDR1 LNHDA and CDR2 SQIVND (reference sequence). DNA of the CDR3: TGTGCCAGTAGTCTCCAGGGCACTGAAGCTTTCTTT. This encodes CASSLQGTEAFF.

The chain joins TRBV2 to TRBJ1-3; tentatively, D is TRBD1 (5 bases). Germline V CDR1 and CDR2: SNHLY, FYNNEI. The V gene lost 2 bases and the J gene lost 11 bases, with 19 bases spanning the gap. This CDR3 contains 15 residues. The CDR3 spells CASSEFPGDVGAIYF. CDR3 nucleotide sequence: TGTGCCAGCAGTGAATTCCCTGGGGACGTCGGGGCCATATATTTT.

Only a few counts were recorded for this clone. V usage is TRBV6-5 and J usage is TRBJ1-2; D is unclear. This CDR3 has 14 amino acids. CDR1 is MNHEY and CDR2 is SVGAGI in the germline V gene. V was trimmed by 6 bases and J by 5 bases, leaving 16 bases between them. The CDR3 DNA is TGTGCCAGCAGGGCAGCCATAGGAGGGTATGGCTACACCTTC. It yields the protein CASRAAIGGYGYTF.

This chain connects TRBV6-6 to TRBJ2-5; D is uncertain. V shed 5 bases and J shed 5 bases, with 6 bases lying between them. Germline V gene data show CDR1 as MNHNY and CDR2 as SVGAGI (reference sequence). CDR3 length: 11 amino acids. The CDR3 reads CASSNAETQYF. Written as DNA, the CDR3 is TGTGCCAGCAGTAACGCGGAGACCCAGTACTTC.

The genes are TRBV7-2 and TRBJ2-7; D is possibly TRBD2 (5 bases). Germline V gene lookup returns CDR1 SGHTA and CDR2 FQGNSA. This CDR3 is 14 amino acids long. Deletions cut 5 bases from V and 6 bases from J, with 17 bases between. In nucleotides, the CDR3 is TGTGCCAGCAGCCCCGGACTCCAGTGGGGCGAGCAGTACTTC. This codes for CASSPGLQWGEQYF.

This clone was picked up a small number of times. The chain is built from TRBV9 and TRBJ2-3, with TRBD2 matching 14 bases. Germline V gives CDR1 SGDLS, CDR2 YYNGEE. The CDR3 loop spans 17 amino acids. The V gene end was trimmed by 4 bases and the J gene end by 5 bases; junction bases not matched to a gene: 9. The CDR3 loop is CASSLGLAGAGEDTQYF. The CDR3 region has the DNA TGTGCCAGCAGCCTGGGACTAGCGGGGGCCGGGGAAGATACGCAGTATTTT.

This clone was counted only a few times. The chain employs TRBV10-3 and TRBJ2-3; possible D gene TRBD2, 5 bases. The CDR3 contains 12 residues. CDR1 ENHRY and CDR2 SYGVKD come from the germline V gene. Trimming removed 8 bases at V and 2 bases at J, with 8 bases between. CDR3 DNA: TGTGCCATCCGGGATGACACAGATACGCAGTATTTT. Translating it yields CAIRDDTDTQYF.

The table lists this clone with a few counts. The CDR3 here is CASSQGTSGVNEQFF. CDR3 nucleotide sequence: TGTGCCAGCAGCCAAGGGACTAGCGGGGTCAATGAGCAGTTCTTC. The chain employs TRBV9 and TRBJ2-1, with 13 bases identical to TRBD2. The CDR3 spans 15 residues. Germline lookup yields CDR1 SGDLS and CDR2 YYNGEE. V shed 4 bases and J 6 bases; nucleotides not matched to a gene: 4.

V is TRBV7-9 and J is TRBJ2-1; D is perhaps TRBD1 or TRBD2 (5 bases each). The germline gives CDR1 SEHNR, CDR2 FQNEAQ (reference sequence). The V end was cut by 5 bases, the J end by 3 bases, with 14 bases between. CDR3 length equals 15 residues. CDR3 amino acids: CASSNGAPVYNEQFF. In DNA, the CDR3 is TGTGCCAGCAGCAACGGGGCCCCCGTCTACAATGAGCAGTTCTTC. Looking up the rest from reference TRBV7-9 and TRBJ2-1 gives the full variable domain: DTGVSQNPRHKITKRGQNVTFRCDPISEHNRLYWYRQTLGQGPEFLTYFQNEAQLEKSRLLSDRFSAERPKGSFSTLEIQRTEQGDSAMYLCASSNGAPVYNEQFFGPGTRLTVL.

The rearrangement uses TRBV19 and TRBJ2-1; D remains unclear. V was pared by 3 bases and J by 4 bases, with 10 bases between. The CDR3 consists of 14 residues. The germline V gene encodes CDR1 LNHDA and CDR2 SQIVND (reference sequence). The CDR3 loop reads CASSIPGQYNEQFF. The CDR3 bases are TGTGCCAGTAGTATCCCCGGGCAGTACAATGAGCAGTTCTTC.